The 5 T cell receptor beta chains below were found in one sample sequenced in a study of a mutant IDH1 vaccine in newly diagnosed glioma. The time point was: baseline, week 1 (first vaccination visit). Treatment specified: pre-vaccination baseline after standard-of-care therapy. Only in-frame clones appear in the TCRdb table, and some are missing; sequencing was by immunoSEQ multiplex PCR. The data contain nearly 70,000 clones, about four fifths of them singletons. The sequences come from PBMCs, collected from a glioma patient treated with radiotherapy, temozolomide or both. The origin of the receptors is a man aged 45-60 years with glioma.

This rearrangement joins TRBV25-1 to TRBJ2-7; tentatively, D is TRBD1 (6 bases). Trimming removed 11 bases from V and 3 bases from J, with 14 bases in between. Germline assignment: CDR1 MGHDK and CDR2 SYGVNS. There are 12 residues in the CDR3. The CDR3 coding sequence is TGTGCCGTCCGGGACATGGGCTACGAGCAGTACTTC. Encoded protein: CAVRDMGYEQYF.

There are many counts of this clone. V usage is TRBV9 and J usage is TRBJ1-5; D gene uncertain. V lost 4 bases and J 3 bases, leaving 11 bases between the germline ends. CDR1 SGDLS and CDR2 YYNGEE come from the germline V gene. The CDR3 has 14 residues. This CDR3 is CASSPGLNNQPQHF. As DNA, the CDR3 is TGTGCCAGCAGCCCCGGACTCAACAATCAGCCCCAGCATTTT.

The chain has TRBV7-8 and TRBJ1-6; possibly TRBD1 for D (6 bases). Deletions cut 3 bases from V and 6 bases from J, with 9 bases between. The CDR3 runs 14 residues. Germline V lookup: CDR1 SGHVS, CDR2 FQNEAQ. CDR3 DNA sequence: TGTGCCAGCAGCTTTGGCAGGGGTAATTCACCCCTCCACTTT. It yields the protein CASSFGRGNSPLHF.

The sample holds one count of this clone. The chain combines TRBV30 with TRBJ1-4; D remains ambiguous. Germline V gene lookup returns CDR1 GTSNPN and CDR2 SVGIG (reference sequence). The V end was cut by 7 bases, the J end by 4 bases, with 13 bases between. CDR3 length: 13 residues. CDR3 nucleotide sequence: TGTGCCTTCGGGCAGATGGGTAATGAAAAACTGTTTTTT. This translates into CAFGQMGNEKLFF.

This chain uses TRBV9 with TRBJ2-3; possible D gene TRBD2, 5 bases. CDR3 size: 13 residues. V was shortened by 0 bases and J by 8 bases, with 10 bases between the two germline ends. Per germline, CDR1 SGDLS and CDR2 YYNGEE. DNA of the CDR3: TGTGCCAGCAGCGTAGTAGGTGAGGGTACGCAGTATTTT. Its protein is CASSVVGEGTQYF.